Below are 29 T cell receptor beta chains sequenced from a single sample in a study of blood T cells in healthy people across ages. Then a second PCR, running roughly 7 to 12 cycles, was carried out with a sample-barcoded 5' primer and a J-beta primer mix. TCRdb ran MiXCR on the 5' RACE reads and lists one entry per CDR3 protein. This table has 850,000 to 1,300,000 distinct CDR3 sequences, 45% appearing once. The sequenced sample consisted of blood. These receptors all stem from a woman aged 55-70 years in good health.

The CDR3 DNA is TGCAGTGCTAGAGATGATGCGGGAAGCGCAGATACGCAGTATTTT. Translating it yields CSARDDAGSADTQYF. This chain uses TRBV20-1 with TRBJ2-3; tentatively, D is TRBD2 (6 bases). There are 15 residues in the CDR3. The V gene's germline CDR1 is DFQATT and CDR2 SNEGSKA (reference sequence). The V end lost 0 bases, the J end lost 4 bases, and 14 bases lay between the germline ends.

The chain has TRBV12-5 and TRBJ2-7; 13 bases line up with TRBD2. The J segment lost 5 bases and the V segment lost 5 bases, leaving 3 bases of the junction unmatched. Per germline, CDR1 LGHNT and CDR2 FRNRAP. The CDR3 loop spans 14 amino acids. CDR3 nucleotides: TGTGCTAGTGGTCGACTAGCGGGAGGAAACGAGCAGTACTTC. Amino acids: CASGRLAGGNEQYF. Full variable domain (rest looked up from reference TRBV12-5 and TRBJ2-7): DARVTQTPRHKVTEMGQEVTMRCQPILGHNTVFWYRQTMMQGLELLAYFRNRAPLDDSGMPKDRFSAEMPDATLATLKIQPSEPRDSAVYFCASGRLAGGNEQYFGPGTRLTVT.

The V gene is TRBV29-1, the J gene TRBJ1-4, with TRBD1 identical over 9 bases. The CDR3 runs to 13 residues. From germline, CDR1 is SQVTM and CDR2 ANQGSEA. V gave up 6 bases and J gave up 7 bases; unmatched junction bases: 6. As DNA, the CDR3 is TGCAGCGTGCCAGGGACAGGGCGTGAAAAACTGTTTTTT. This translates into CSVPGTGREKLFF.

The chain combines TRBV27 with TRBJ2-3; possible D gene TRBD2, 7 bases. Trimming left V 6 bases short and J 1 base short, with 17 bases between. CDR1 and CDR2 (germline): MNHEY, SMNVEV (reference sequence). This CDR3 is 16 amino acids long. CDR3 in amino acids: CASSPMGGRGTDTQYF. The CDR3, as DNA: TGTGCCAGCAGCCCTATGGGGGGGCGCGGCACAGATACGCAGTATTTT.

This clonotype has a handful of counts. The gene calls are TRBV20-1 and TRBJ1-1, with D uncertain. This CDR3 region has 12 residues. V lost 3 bases, J lost 1 base, and 6 bases lay in between. CDR1 DFQATT and CDR2 SNEGSKA come from the germline V gene (reference sequence). The CDR3 loop reads CSASPGNTEAFF. DNA for the CDR3: TGCAGTGCTAGTCCCGGGAACACTGAAGCTTTCTTT.

The chain recombines TRBV7-3 with TRBJ2-1; 9 bases line up with TRBD2. There are 14 residues in the CDR3. Trimming at V came to 5 bases and at J to 8 bases, leaving 7 bases not matched to a gene. Looked up from germline, CDR1 is SGHTA and CDR2 is FQGTGA. This CDR3 is CASSHSGSRDEQFF. Here the CDR3 DNA reads TGTGCCAGCAGCCATAGCGGGAGTAGGGATGAGCAGTTCTTC. The full variable domain, in which reference TRBV7-3 and TRBJ2-1 provide the parts outside the CDR3, is GAGVSQTPSNKVTEKGKYVELRCDPISGHTALYWYRQSLGQGPEFLIYFQGTGAADDSGLPNDRFFAVRPEGSVSTLKIQRTERGDSAVYLCASSHSGSRDEQFFGPGTRLTVL.

V is TRBV5-5 and J is TRBJ2-5, with 7 bases identical to TRBD2. The germline V gene has CDR1 SGHKS and CDR2 YYEKEE (reference sequence). This CDR3 has 15 amino acids. The ends lost 1 base at V and 5 bases at J; junction bases unmatched: 8. CDR3 sequence reads: CASSLSGLGGETQYF. The CDR3 region has the DNA TGTGCCAGCAGCTTGTCGGGACTGGGAGGGGAGACCCAGTACTTC.

This clonotype has a single count. Germline and junction disagree at one end, which may indicate a read error. The chain joins TRBV7-3 to TRBJ2-1; 9 bases agree with TRBD2. This CDR3 spans 20 amino acids. Looked up from germline, CDR1 is SGHTA and CDR2 is FQGTGA. The CDR3 DNA reads as TGTGCCAGCAGCTTAATGGGAAGCGGGGCTAGCGGGAAGAGGACCAATGGGCAGTTCTTC. It yields the protein CASSLMGSGASGKRTNGQFF.

Concerning this clonotype itself: A read error may produce the germline difference seen at one junction end. The V call is TRBV7-8, the J call TRBJ2-1, with D unresolved. The CDR3 is made up of 12 amino acids. CDR1 is SGHVS, CDR2 FQNEAQ, per germline. Written as DNA, the CDR3 is TGTGCCAACACCCGCCTAACCAATGAGCAGTACTTT. It encodes CANTRLTNEQYF. The whole variable domain, filled in from reference TRBV7-8 and TRBJ2-1, reads GAGVSQSPRYKVAKRGQDVALRCDPISGHVSLFWYQQALGQGPEFLTYFQNEAQLDKSGLPSDRFFAERPEGSVSTLKIQRTQQEDSAVYLCANTRLTNEQYFGPGTRLTVL.

The chain uses TRBV20-1 and TRBJ2-1, with 8 bases lining up with TRBD2. The V gene's germline CDR1 is DFQATT and CDR2 SNEGSKA (reference sequence). The CDR3 spans 14 residues. The ends lost 5 bases at V and 3 bases at J; junction bases unmatched: 6. The CDR3 reads CSARGGWDYNEQFF. Written as DNA, the CDR3 is TGCAGTGCTCGCGGGGGGTGGGACTACAATGAGCAGTTCTTC.

The chain combines TRBV18 with TRBJ1-2, with TRBD1 matching 9 bases. The germline gives CDR1 KGHSH, CDR2 LQKENI. There are 17 residues in the CDR3. The J segment lost 3 bases and the V segment lost 4 bases, leaving 12 bases of the junction unmatched. The CDR3: CASSRDQTGQGYYGYTF. The CDR3 DNA follows: TGTGCCAGCTCACGAGATCAAACGGGACAGGGATACTATGGCTACACCTTC.

This clonotype was picked up many times. This rearrangement joins TRBV9 to TRBJ2-5; 10 bases fit TRBD2. The CDR3 is 14 amino acids. Germline loops: CDR1 SGDLS, CDR2 YYNGEE. The trim removed 7 bases at V and 4 bases at J, leaving 7 bases unmatched. CDR3 sequence reads: CASGASGSSETQYF. For the CDR3, the DNA is TGTGCCAGCGGGGCTAGCGGGAGCTCAGAGACCCAGTACTTC.

V is TRBV9 and J is TRBJ1-1; possible D gene TRBD1, 6 bases. Germline lookup yields CDR1 SGDLS and CDR2 YYNGEE. V was shortened by 7 bases and J by 8 bases, with 18 bases between the two germline ends. The CDR3 sequence is 13 residues long. The CDR3 DNA reads as TGTGCCAGCGGAAGTGGTTTACAGGGAGAAGCTTTCTTT. It translates to CASGSGLQGEAFF.

V gene TRBV20-1 combines with J gene TRBJ2-1; D gene uncertain. Trimming stripped 0 bases from V and 8 bases from J, with 14 bases between. Looked up from germline, CDR1 is DFQATT and CDR2 is SNEGSKA (reference sequence). The CDR3 is 14 residues long. The CDR3 loop reads CSARESATPYEQFF. As DNA, the CDR3 is TGCAGTGCTAGAGAGTCGGCCACCCCTTATGAGCAGTTCTTC.

There are a few counts of this clonotype. The V gene is TRBV6-1, the J gene TRBJ2-3, with 7 bases identical to TRBD2. In germline, CDR1 is MNHNS, CDR2 SASEGT. Germline trimming cut 2 bases from V and 0 bases from J; bases unmatched to any gene: 5. The CDR3 consists of 16 residues. The CDR3 spells CASSESGGGSTDTQYF. For the CDR3, the DNA is TGTGCCAGCAGTGAATCGGGAGGCGGAAGCACAGATACGCAGTATTTT.

In its sample, this clonotype was seen a few times. The V gene is TRBV6-1, the J gene TRBJ2-3; D uncertain. The ends were cut back, 1 base at V and 4 bases at J, with 3 bases in the middle. The CDR3 sequence is 12 residues long. CDR1 is MNHNS and CDR2 is SASEGT in the germline V gene. CDR3 nucleotides: TGTGCCAGCAGTGAAGAAGCAGATACGCAGTATTTT. Translating it yields CASSEEADTQYF.

This clonotype was seen more than once but under ten times. The rearrangement joins TRBV3-1 to TRBJ2-3; perhaps TRBD2 as D (5 bases). The CDR3 loop spans 16 amino acids. In germline, CDR1 is LGHDT, CDR2 YNNKEL (reference sequence). Trimming took off 0 bases at V and 2 bases at J, with 12 bases between the two ends. The CDR3 reads CASSQDGEWVTDTQYF. The CDR3 DNA reads as TGTGCCAGCAGCCAAGATGGGGAGTGGGTCACAGATACGCAGTATTTT.

The chain couples TRBV12-3 or TRBV12-4 to TRBJ2-3; D is uncertain. V lost 8 bases, J lost 5 bases, and 17 bases lay in between. CDR3 size: 14 residues. The CDR3 region has the DNA TGTGCCAGCGGGCAGGAGATCGCACGAGATACGCAGTATTTT. Translated, it gives CASGQEIARDTQYF.

This clonotype turned up a few times. The chain recombines TRBV20-1 with TRBJ2-7; D unclear. The CDR3 spans 13 residues. Trimming removed 1 base from V and 5 bases from J, with 12 bases in between. Germline values: CDR1 DFQATT, CDR2 SNEGSKA (reference sequence). CDR3: CSARVGSENEQYF. The DNA for the CDR3 is TGCAGTGCTAGAGTAGGGTCGGAGAACGAGCAGTACTTC.

For this clonotype: A much more abundant neighbour one base away suggests this may be a read error. The chain combines TRBV4-2 with TRBJ1-2, with 9 bases matching TRBD1. The CDR3 runs 17 residues. CDR1 and CDR2 from the germline V gene are LGHNA and YNFKEQ. The CDR3 coding sequence is TGTGCCGGCAGTCCGAACCGTCCGGGACAGGGACTCTATGGCTACACCTTC. Its protein product is CAGSPNRPGQGLYGYTF.

Points on this clonotype: An end of the junction does not agree with germline; a read error may underlie this. The chain recombines TRBV3-1 with TRBJ2-1; the D is unclear. This CDR3 has 15 residues. CDR1 LGHDT and CDR2 YNNKEL come from the germline V gene (reference sequence). CDR3 nucleotide sequence: TGTGCCAGTAGCCAGCTTCATGAGGTCTACAATGAGCAGTTCTTC. Translating gives CASSQLHEVYNEQFF.

The chain has TRBV28 and TRBJ2-3, with 14 nucleotides matching TRBD2. Germline CDR1 is MDHEN and CDR2 is SYDVKM. CDR3 length: 17 amino acids. V trimming: 8 bases; J trimming: 4 bases; junction bases outside the gene matches: 11. CDR3 protein: CASGPNRLAGGADTQYF. The CDR3 DNA follows: TGTGCCAGCGGCCCGAACCGACTAGCGGGAGGGGCAGATACGCAGTATTTT.

V is TRBV6-1 and J is TRBJ2-5; D remains ambiguous. From germline, CDR1 is MNHNS and CDR2 SASEGT. The V end lost 8 bases, the J end lost 11 bases, and 15 bases lay between the germline ends. The CDR3 is 11 residues long. CDR3 sequence: CASVMMDEQYF. DNA for the CDR3: TGTGCCAGCGTTATGATGGATGAGCAGTACTTC.

This chain links TRBV3-1 with TRBJ2-7; D remains ambiguous. Germline CDR1 is LGHDT and CDR2 is YNNKEL (reference sequence). The V gene lost 0 bases and the J gene lost 2 bases, with 11 bases spanning the gap. This CDR3 is built from 15 residues. CDR3 DNA sequence: TGTGCCAGCAGCCAAGATCCGCAGGCGACCTACGAGCAGTACTTC. Protein: CASSQDPQATYEQYF.

This chain uses TRBV10-3 with TRBJ2-7; D tentatively reads TRBD1 or TRBD2 (8 bases each). The CDR3 has 15 amino acids. V lost 11 bases to trimming and J lost 2 bases, with 22 bases between them. Germline V CDR1 and CDR2: ENHRY, SYGVKD. The CDR3 sequence: CASTQGAGGTYEQYF. The CDR3 DNA reads TGTGCCTCTACCCAGGGGGCGGGAGGTACCTACGAGCAGTACTTC.

CDR3 in amino acids: CASSLSAGYQETQYF. For the CDR3, the DNA is TGTGCCAGCAGTTTATCAGCGGGATACCAAGAGACCCAGTACTTC. J is TRBJ2-5 and V is TRBV27, with TRBD2 matching over 7 bases. The junction had 1 base not matched to a gene; V was cut back by 0 bases and J by 0 bases. The CDR3 has 15 residues. The germline V gene encodes CDR1 MNHEY and CDR2 SMNVEV (reference sequence).

This clonotype was found a few times. The J gene is TRBJ1-2, the V gene TRBV3-1; D is uncertain. V lost 0 bases and J lost 5, with 13 bases in between. CDR1 and CDR2 (germline): LGHDT, YNNKEL (reference sequence). The CDR3 has 15 amino acids. The CDR3 region has the DNA TGTGCCAGCAGCCAAGATTCGGGCGGACGTTATGGCTACACCTTC. This translates into CASSQDSGGRYGYTF.

This clonotype came up a few times. The J gene is TRBJ2-5, the V gene TRBV29-1; D may correspond to TRBD1 or TRBD2 (5 bases each). The CDR3 covers 12 residues. Germline V gene sequence: CDR1 SQVTM, CDR2 ANQGSEA. Trimming pared 6 bases from V and 4 bases from J, leaving 12 bases between. The CDR3 protein is CSVDGAPETQYF. In nucleotides, the CDR3 is TGCAGCGTCGACGGGGCGCCAGAGACCCAGTACTTC.

This clonotype was counted only a few times. The V call is TRBV7-2, the J call TRBJ2-7; D may be TRBD1 or TRBD2 (7 bases each). The germline gives CDR1 SGHTA, CDR2 FQGNSA. This CDR3 is built from 17 residues. Trimming left V 3 bases short and J 2 bases short, with 20 bases between. The CDR3 protein is CASSFSGGGGSPYEQYF. The CDR3 nucleotides read TGTGCCAGCAGCTTCTCCGGGGGAGGGGGCTCCCCCTACGAGCAGTACTTC. Combining the CDR3 with reference TRBV7-2 and TRBJ2-7 gives the whole variable domain GAGVSQSPSNKVTEKGKDVELRCDPISGHTALYWYRQSLGQGLEFLIYFQGNSAPDKSGLPSDRFSAERTGGSVSTLTIQRTQQEDSAVYLCASSFSGGGGSPYEQYFGPGTRLTVT.